Presented here are 17 T cell receptor beta chains from one specimen sequenced in a study of OX40 agonist ivuxolimab in advanced cancers. Produced via immunoSEQ multiplex PCR; TCRdb's table is partial and in-frame only. The data hold over 65,000 clones, with about 80% observed a single time. The sample in question was CD4+ or CD8+ T cells sorted from blood, obtained in a trial of the OX40 agonist ivuxolimab. The source of these receptors is an adult with an advanced solid tumor such as melanoma, head and neck, liver or kidney cancer.

The chain links TRBV4-1 to TRBJ1-1; 8 bases are a match to TRBD1. Germline CDR1 MGHRA, CDR2 YSYEKL. This CDR3 spans 17 amino acids. Trimming at V came to 1 base and at J to 4 bases, leaving 11 bases not matched to a gene. In nucleotides, the CDR3 is TGCGCCAGCAGCCAAGTTCTTTCCAGCGACAGGGGCACTGAAGCTTTCTTT. Protein sequence: CASSQVLSSDRGTEAFF.

This clone was counted between two and nine times. The chain carries TRBV6-4 and TRBJ1-2; D call uncertain. CDR1 MRHNA and CDR2 SNTAGT come from the germline V gene. V was cut by 2 bases and J by 6 bases, with 13 bases left in between. The CDR3 is made up of 14 amino acids. CDR3 region: CASSDPSRANGYTF. In DNA, the CDR3 is TGTGCCAGCAGTGACCCCAGCCGGGCGAATGGCTACACCTTC.

Here the CDR3 DNA reads TGTGCCAGCAGCCCACGACGGACAGGGGCCTATGGCTACACCTTC. Protein product: CASSPRRTGAYGYTF. The genes are TRBV7-2 and TRBJ1-2; 9 bases are shared with TRBD1. The germline V gene has CDR1 SGHTA and CDR2 FQGNSA. The CDR3 length is 15 residues. J lost 4 bases, V lost 5 bases, and 8 bases had no gene match.

This sequence joins TRBV5-6 and TRBJ2-1, with 8 nucleotides matching TRBD2. V was pared by 4 bases and J by 10 bases, with 13 bases of the junction left unmatched. This CDR3 is 15 amino acids long. Germline V gives CDR1 SGHDT, CDR2 YYEEEE. The CDR3 DNA is TGTGCCAGCAGCCCGAAACCTGGAACTAGCGGCGAGCAGTTCTTC. It encodes CASSPKPGTSGEQFF.

CDR3 amino acids: CASSFGRRNTIYF. The CDR3 coding sequence is TGTGCCAGCAGTTTCGGAAGAAGAAACACCATATATTTT. V and J are TRBV28 and TRBJ1-3; D gene ambiguous. Trimming left V 3 bases short and J 5 bases short, with 8 bases between. The CDR3 has 13 amino acids. Germline V lookup: CDR1 MDHEN, CDR2 SYDVKM.

The chain has TRBV27 and TRBJ1-1, with 9 bases that match TRBD1. CDR1 MNHEY and CDR2 SMNVEV come from the germline V gene (reference sequence). The CDR3 contains 15 residues. V shed 5 bases and J 5 bases; nucleotides not matched to a gene: 9. The CDR3 bases are TGTGCCAGCAGTCCTCGGACAGGGGTAAGGACTGAAGCTTTCTTT. Translation gives CASSPRTGVRTEAFF.

The V and J genes are TRBV7-8 and TRBJ2-2; 7 bases are shared with TRBD2. Germline-derived CDR1 and CDR2 are SGHVS and FQNEAQ. This CDR3 contains 16 residues. The ends lost 5 bases at V and 0 bases at J; junction bases unmatched: 6. Here the CDR3 DNA reads TGTGCCAGCAGCCCCTCCGGGGGGACGAACACCGGGGAGCTGTTTTTT. The encoded protein is CASSPSGGTNTGELFF.

V and J are TRBV7-3 and TRBJ2-5; D possibly corresponds to TRBD1 (6 bases). Germline V CDR1 and CDR2: SGHTA, FQGTGA. V lost 1 base and J 4 bases, leaving 13 bases between the germline ends. This CDR3 is 15 amino acids long. CDR3 sequence reads: CASSLSPQGRETQYF. CDR3 sequence (DNA): TGTGCCAGCAGCTTAAGCCCACAGGGCCGAGAGACCCAGTACTTC.

The J gene is TRBJ2-7, the V gene TRBV19; TRBD2 agrees at 8 bases. The CDR3 sequence is 16 residues long. Germline V CDR1 and CDR2: LNHDA, SQIVND (reference sequence). The J segment lost 6 bases and the V segment lost 5 bases, leaving 15 bases of the junction unmatched. The CDR3 DNA is TGTGCCAGTAGTCCCCTTGGTAGCGGGACCGCGGGCGAGCAGTACTTC. It translates to CASSPLGSGTAGEQYF.

This chain joins TRBV18 and TRBJ1-4; D unresolved. The length of the CDR3 is 15 residues. The germline CDR1 and CDR2 sequences are KGHSH and LQKENI. The V end lost 0 bases, the J end lost 0 bases, and 5 bases lay between the germline ends. DNA for the CDR3: TGTGCCAGCTCACCACCTGGTACAACTAATGAAAAACTGTTTTTT. As protein: CASSPPGTTNEKLFF.

This chain links TRBV11-2 with TRBJ1-2; D uncertain. Germline CDR1 reads SGHAT; CDR2 reads FQNNGV. Trimming removed 5 bases from V and 6 bases from J, with 19 bases in between. This CDR3 is built from 15 residues. CDR3 sequence: CASSPLKTKGDGYTF. The CDR3 bases are TGTGCCAGCAGCCCACTTAAAACTAAGGGAGATGGCTACACCTTC.

The chain carries TRBV2 and TRBJ1-5; D is perhaps TRBD1 (6 bases). CDR1 is SNHLY and CDR2 is FYNNEI in the germline V gene. Between the trimmed V and J ends, which lost 6 bases and 7 bases, there was a span of 13 bases. This CDR3 region has 13 residues. The DNA of the CDR3 is TGTGCCAGCAGGGCGGGGGCTGGACAGCCCCAGCATTTT. Translating gives CASRAGAGQPQHF.

This clone is medium-sized within its sample. The chain carries TRBV5-1 and TRBJ2-7; TRBD1 matches 9 bases. This CDR3 has 16 amino acids. CDR1 and CDR2 from the germline V gene are SGHRS and YFSETQ. V shed 0 bases and J 4 bases; nucleotides not matched to a gene: 8. CDR3: CASSLGTGDSFYEQYF. DNA for the CDR3: TGCGCCAGCAGCTTGGGGACAGGGGATTCGTTTTACGAGCAGTACTTC.

This chain uses TRBV11-2 with TRBJ1-1, with no clear D. Germline-derived CDR1 and CDR2 are SGHAT and FQNNGV. V was shortened by 1 base and J by 1 base, with 10 bases between the two germline ends. The CDR3 runs to 15 residues. As DNA, the CDR3 is TGTGCCAGCAGCTTAGGTAGTTCCGCGAACACTGAAGCTTTCTTT. This translates into CASSLGSSANTEAFF.

This clone showed up just once. J is TRBJ1-2 and V is TRBV6-6; D call uncertain. This CDR3 comprises 14 residues. With 5 bases removed from V and 5 bases from J, the gap between germline ends came to 15 bases. The germline V gene has CDR1 MNHNY and CDR2 SVGAGI (reference sequence). CDR3 sequence: CASSLPLIGYGYTF. The CDR3 DNA is TGTGCCAGCAGTCTTCCCCTCATCGGGTATGGCTACACCTTC.

This chain joins TRBV19 and TRBJ1-5; a weak D match, TRBD1 (5 bases). There are 16 residues in the CDR3. The V gene lost 2 bases and the J gene lost 2 bases, with 13 bases spanning the gap. Germline V CDR1 and CDR2: LNHDA, SQIVND (reference sequence). The CDR3, as DNA: TGTGCCAGTAGTATACAAGGTGGGGGAGGCAATCAGCCCCAGCATTTT. It encodes CASSIQGGGGNQPQHF.

The V and J genes are TRBV10-2 and TRBJ1-5; no reliable D call. CDR3 length: 13 amino acids. Per the germline V gene, CDR1 is WSHSY and CDR2 is SAAADI. Trimming left V 8 bases short and J 5 bases short, with 13 bases between. In DNA form, the CDR3 reads TGCGCCAGCTCTAGCTGGGGTGATCAGCCCCAGCATTTT. Protein: CASSSWGDQPQHF.